This TCR beta chain was documented in a study of cytomegalovirus exposure and HLA in healthy donors. PCR was performed using 60 Vbeta and 13 Jbeta primers. Repertoires were generated with immunoSEQ multiplex PCR, while TCRdb's copy carries only in-frame clones and drops some. This sample has 90,000 to 120,000 clones, with roughly 70% found just once. The CDR3 is 15 amino acids. Germline V gene data show CDR1 as WNHNN and CDR2 as SYGVQD (reference sequence). V lost 2 bases, J lost 4 bases, and 6 bases stayed unmatched. This receptor was taken from a man aged 35 to 55 in good health and CMV-seropositive. Sequencing input: PBMCs. This chain connects TRBV10-1 to TRBJ2-7; 9 bases match TRBD2. The CDR3 DNA follows: TGCGCCAGCAGTGAGAAGGCTAGCGGGAAATACGAGCAGTACTTC. Residues: CASSEKASGKYEQYF.